This entry features one T cell receptor beta chain sequence. The data were taken from a study of T cell changes during pregnancy in multiple sclerosis. Trimming left V 1 base short and J 4 bases short, with 14 bases between. Germline V gives CDR1 SGHVS, CDR2 FNYEAQ. The CDR3 sequence is 16 residues long. Repertoires were generated with immunoSEQ multiplex PCR, while TCRdb's copy carries only in-frame clones and drops some. The data hold 10,000 or so clones, with about 83% observed a single time. The sequencing used CD8+ T cells from peripheral blood mononuclear cells, collected in the third trimester of pregnancy. The clonotype was recovered from a female donor in good health, enrolled as a control in a pregnancy study. V gene TRBV7-6 combines with J gene TRBJ2-1; a possible D gene is TRBD1 (7 bases). The CDR3 nucleotides are TGTGCCAGCAGCTTAGTGGCAGGGGGGAGGTACAATGAGCAGTTCTTC. This codes for CASSLVAGGRYNEQFF.